The clone carrying this TCR beta chain was counted once. Its specificity is not known. Every donor had one or more pre-ART and two or more post-ART PBMC samples. Samples held roughly 0.95-11 million cryopreserved PBMC before DNA extraction. This specimen belongs to a study of long-term antiretroviral therapy in people with HIV. Study results and caveats: The data indicate that diversity increased after ART but remained below transplant donor controls. ART adherence was not documented, and neither viral resistance nor therapy changes had any data.

Trimming cost V 5 bases and J 0 bases, with 11 bases left between them. The CDR3 is made up of 15 amino acids. CDR1 is MNHEY and CDR2 is SVGAGI in the germline V gene. Survey-level immunoSEQ v3.0 assays were run. Sequenced by immunoSEQ multiplex PCR; TCRdb stores in-frame clones only, minus some. The data hold about 27,000 clones, with 80% to 90% observed a single time. The TCR sequence derives from a man aged 40-55 years with HIV. The chain couples TRBV6-5 to TRBJ1-5; D is uncertain. The sequences come from unsorted PBMCs, collected 3 years after starting antiretroviral therapy. The CDR3 protein is CASSPTVLSNQPQHF. For the CDR3, the DNA is TGTGCCAGCAGTCCTACAGTACTTAGCAATCAGCCCCAGCATTTT.